Listed below are T cell receptor beta chains from one sample, sequenced in a study of memory CD4+ T cells and cytomegalovirus serostatus. Data came from immunoSEQ multiplex PCR; TCRdb stores just in-frame clones and leaves some out. The sample consists of about 25,000 clones, about 81% of them appearing once. Sample: memory CD4+ T cells from blood. The receptors were sampled from an adult in good health and CMV-seronegative. Both conserved end residues are part of each CDR3. The D gene is left open where the match is weak. Clone size appears in some rows only: once, few, many, or a class for an expanded clone.

CDR3nt: TGTGCCAGCAGCCCAGGCGGGGTACATGGCTACACCTTC
CDR3aa: CASSPGGVHGYTF
v_gene: TRBV5-6
j_gene: TRBJ1-2
d_gene: .
abundance: .

CDR3nt: TGCGCCAGCAGGTCACGGACAGGGGCTACAACTAATGAAAAACTGTTTTTT
CDR3aa: CASRSRTGATTNEKLFF
v_gene: TRBV5-1
j_gene: TRBJ1-4
d_gene: TRBD1
abundance: .

CDR3nt: TGTGCCAGCAGCGGAGGGGGCGAGACCCAGTACTTC
CDR3aa: CASSGGGETQYF
v_gene: TRBV7-6
j_gene: TRBJ2-5
d_gene: .
abundance: .

CDR3nt: TGCGCCAGCAGTGAAAGGCCTCCCAATGAGCAGTTCTTC
CDR3aa: CASSERPPNEQFF
v_gene: TRBV10-2
j_gene: TRBJ2-1
d_gene: .
abundance: .

CDR3nt: TGTGCCAGCAGCTTAGTTGGAGGGGGCAGCTCTGGGGCCAACGTCCTGACTTTC
CDR3aa: CASSLVGGGSSGANVLTF
v_gene: TRBV7-6
j_gene: TRBJ2-6
d_gene: .
abundance: few

CDR3nt: TGTGCCAGCAGCTCCTCCTTGGACAGGGTGGTCACTGAAGCTTTCTTT
CDR3aa: CASSSSLDRVVTEAFF
v_gene: TRBV7-9
j_gene: TRBJ1-1
d_gene: TRBD1
abundance: .

CDR3nt: TGCGCCAGCAGCTTGGTGTCACAGAGATCCACTGAAGCTTTCTTT
CDR3aa: CASSLVSQRSTEAFF
v_gene: TRBV5-1
j_gene: TRBJ1-1
d_gene: .
abundance: .

CDR3nt: TGTGCCAGCAGTGAGTGGGACAGGGGCGCTGAAAAACTGTTTTTT
CDR3aa: CASSEWDRGAEKLFF
v_gene: TRBV6-6
j_gene: TRBJ1-4
d_gene: TRBD1
abundance: .

CDR3nt: TGTGCCAGCAAGAGAGACTCAAGCTCCTACGAGCAGTACTTC
CDR3aa: CASKRDSSSYEQYF
v_gene: TRBV6-1
j_gene: TRBJ2-7
d_gene: .
abundance: .

CDR3nt: TGTGCCAGCAGCTTAGAGCGGGGGGAACGGTTCTTC
CDR3aa: CASSLERGERFF
v_gene: TRBV7-2
j_gene: TRBJ2-1
d_gene: TRBD2
abundance: .

CDR3nt: TGCGCCAGCAGCTCGGGGGCAGGGGAGCAGTACTTC
CDR3aa: CASSSGAGEQYF
v_gene: TRBV10-2
j_gene: TRBJ2-7
d_gene: .
abundance: .

CDR3nt: TGTGCCAGCAGCCCTCCAAAGGGAACACCCTACGAGCAGTACTTC
CDR3aa: CASSPPKGTPYEQYF
v_gene: TRBV6-5
j_gene: TRBJ2-7
d_gene: .
abundance: once

CDR3nt: TGTGCCTCAGCTGCCCGGAGTAATGAAAAACTGTTTTTT
CDR3aa: CASAARSNEKLFF
v_gene: TRBV6-6
j_gene: TRBJ1-4
d_gene: .
abundance: .

CDR3nt: TGTGCCAGCAGCTTCCTACAGGGGGCGGGCGAGCAGTACTTC
CDR3aa: CASSFLQGAGEQYF
v_gene: TRBV5-6
j_gene: TRBJ2-7
d_gene: TRBD1
abundance: .

CDR3nt: TGTGCCAGCAGCCCCGGGACAGGGGGCTTGAGAGATACGCAGTATTTT
CDR3aa: CASSPGTGGLRDTQYF
v_gene: TRBV7-2
j_gene: TRBJ2-3
d_gene: TRBD1
abundance: .

CDR3nt: TGTGCCAGCAGCTTAGTAGGATCTGGAAACACCATATATTTT
CDR3aa: CASSLVGSGNTIYF
v_gene: TRBV7-6
j_gene: TRBJ1-3
d_gene: .
abundance: once

CDR3nt: TGTGCCAGCAGGTTCGCGCAGTTCTTCACAGATACGCAGTATTTT
CDR3aa: CASRFAQFFTDTQYF
v_gene: TRBV2
j_gene: TRBJ2-3
d_gene: .
abundance: few

CDR3nt: TGTGCCAGCAGCTTAGGGGAGGACACTGAAGCTTTCTTT
CDR3aa: CASSLGEDTEAFF
v_gene: TRBV13
j_gene: TRBJ1-1
d_gene: .
abundance: few

CDR3nt: TGTGCCAGCAGTGAGGATTCTGGGTACTATGGCTACACCTTC
CDR3aa: CASSEDSGYYGYTF
v_gene: TRBV2
j_gene: TRBJ1-2
d_gene: .
abundance: .

CDR3nt: TGTGCCAGCACTCCGGGATTTGGAAACACCATATATTTT
CDR3aa: CASTPGFGNTIYF
v_gene: TRBV6-5
j_gene: TRBJ1-3
d_gene: .
abundance: .

CDR3nt: TGTGCCAGTAGTACACCCGGCCTTACTCCTGAAGCTTTCTTT
CDR3aa: CASSTPGLTPEAFF
v_gene: TRBV19
j_gene: TRBJ1-1
d_gene: .
abundance: few

CDR3nt: TGTGCCAGCAGCTTGCTCCGGGTATACGAGCAGTACTTC
CDR3aa: CASSLLRVYEQYF
v_gene: TRBV7-2
j_gene: TRBJ2-7
d_gene: .
abundance: .

CDR3nt: TGCAGCGTTGAGTGGCGGGAGCGTGAGCAGTTCTTC
CDR3aa: CSVEWREREQFF
v_gene: TRBV29-1
j_gene: TRBJ2-1
d_gene: TRBD2
abundance: once

CDR3nt: TGTGCTAGCAGCTTAGCCCGCGGGGTAGGTGAAAAACTGTTTTTT
CDR3aa: CASSLARGVGEKLFF
v_gene: TRBV7-9
j_gene: TRBJ1-4
d_gene: .
abundance: .

CDR3nt: TGTGCCAGCAGCGGACAAACTAACTATGGCTACACCTTC
CDR3aa: CASSGQTNYGYTF
v_gene: TRBV11-2
j_gene: TRBJ1-2
d_gene: .
abundance: .

CDR3nt: TGTGCCAGCTCACCACTAGGGACAGGGAGCTCTGGAAACACCATATATTTT
CDR3aa: CASSPLGTGSSGNTIYF
v_gene: TRBV18
j_gene: TRBJ1-3
d_gene: TRBD1
abundance: .

CDR3nt: TGTGCCAGCACCAGGACGGGGATCTCTGGGGCCAACGTCCTGACTTTC
CDR3aa: CASTRTGISGANVLTF
v_gene: TRBV7-8
j_gene: TRBJ2-6
d_gene: .
abundance: .

CDR3nt: TGTGCCAGCAGAGATAGCGGAAACTCCTACAATGAGCAGTTCTTC
CDR3aa: CASRDSGNSYNEQFF
v_gene: TRBV6-6
j_gene: TRBJ2-1
d_gene: .
abundance: .

CDR3nt: TGTGCCAGCAGCGTAGGAGGTAGCGGGGGGTCGGATACGCAGTATTTT
CDR3aa: CASSVGGSGGSDTQYF
v_gene: TRBV9
j_gene: TRBJ2-3
d_gene: TRBD2
abundance: .

CDR3nt: TGTGCCAGATACAGGGGGGGAACCGGGGACTATAATTCACCCCTCCACTTT
CDR3aa: CARYRGGTGDYNSPLHF
v_gene: TRBV5-4
j_gene: TRBJ1-6
d_gene: TRBD1
abundance: .

CDR3nt: TGTGCCATCAGTGAGTCGACAGGGGGTGAAGGCTACACCTTC
CDR3aa: CAISESTGGEGYTF
v_gene: TRBV10-3
j_gene: TRBJ1-2
d_gene: TRBD1
abundance: .

CDR3nt: TGTGCCAGCACACCCCGGGACAGCCAAGAGACCCAGTACTTC
CDR3aa: CASTPRDSQETQYF
v_gene: TRBV28
j_gene: TRBJ2-5
d_gene: TRBD1
abundance: once

CDR3nt: TGCGCCAGCAGCCAAGGAGACTACTTCAATGAGCAGTTCTTC
CDR3aa: CASSQGDYFNEQFF
v_gene: TRBV4-1
j_gene: TRBJ2-1
d_gene: .
abundance: .

CDR3nt: TGCGCCAGCAGTGATAGTCTCATGAACACTGAAGCTTTCTTT
CDR3aa: CASSDSLMNTEAFF
v_gene: TRBV10-1
j_gene: TRBJ1-1
d_gene: .
abundance: few

CDR3nt: TGTGCCAGCTCACCTACAAGGGATTCAGGGGCCAACGTCCTGACTTTC
CDR3aa: CASSPTRDSGANVLTF
v_gene: TRBV18
j_gene: TRBJ2-6
d_gene: .
abundance: few

CDR3nt: TGCGCCAGCAGTCCAAATTCACCCCTCCACTTT
CDR3aa: CASSPNSPLHF
v_gene: TRBV10-1
j_gene: TRBJ1-6
d_gene: .
abundance: .

CDR3nt: TGTGCCAGCAGCTGGCTAGCGGGGGGTAGCACAGATACGCAGTATTTT
CDR3aa: CASSWLAGGSTDTQYF
v_gene: TRBV5-6
j_gene: TRBJ2-3
d_gene: TRBD2
abundance: .

CDR3nt: TGTGCCATCAGTGCCCGGACTGGAGGGGAGCGGGGCTACACCTTC
CDR3aa: CAISARTGGERGYTF
v_gene: TRBV10-3
j_gene: TRBJ1-2
d_gene: .
abundance: .

CDR3nt: TGTGCCAGCTCACTCGCCGTTAGGGCCGTTGCTGGCGCTGAAGCTTTCTTT
CDR3aa: CASSLAVRAVAGAEAFF
v_gene: TRBV18
j_gene: TRBJ1-1
d_gene: .
abundance: .

CDR3nt: TGTGCCAGCAGCTTGGGGGACCGTCAGCCCCAGCATTTT
CDR3aa: CASSLGDRQPQHF
v_gene: TRBV11-2
j_gene: TRBJ1-5
d_gene: .
abundance: .

CDR3nt: TGCGCCAGCAGCCTTGACAGGGTCACTGAAGCTTTCTTT
CDR3aa: CASSLDRVTEAFF
v_gene: TRBV5-1
j_gene: TRBJ1-1
d_gene: TRBD1
abundance: .

CDR3nt: TGTGCCAGCAGCTTCACAGACTCTGGAAACACCATATATTTT
CDR3aa: CASSFTDSGNTIYF
v_gene: TRBV5-5
j_gene: TRBJ1-3
d_gene: .
abundance: few

CDR3nt: TGTGCCAGCAGCTGGGTTGCCCCTGGAAACACCATATATTTT
CDR3aa: CASSWVAPGNTIYF
v_gene: TRBV7-2
j_gene: TRBJ1-3
d_gene: .
abundance: .

CDR3nt: TGTGCCAGCACTCCCTCTCTGGGAGATAAAGCTTTCTTT
CDR3aa: CASTPSLGDKAFF
v_gene: TRBV25-1
j_gene: TRBJ1-1
d_gene: .
abundance: few

CDR3nt: TGTGCCAGCAGCACGGGTCGGGGGGCCCCTACGGAAGAGCAGTTCTTC
CDR3aa: CASSTGRGAPTEEQFF
v_gene: TRBV5-6
j_gene: TRBJ2-1
d_gene: .
abundance: .

CDR3nt: TGTGCCAGAGGGACAGGGTCCGACGAAAAACTGTTTTTT
CDR3aa: CARGTGSDEKLFF
v_gene: TRBV19
j_gene: TRBJ1-4
d_gene: TRBD1
abundance: .

CDR3nt: TGCGCCAGCAGCTTCGCGGGAACGAACACCGGGGAGCTGTTTTTT
CDR3aa: CASSFAGTNTGELFF
v_gene: TRBV5-1
j_gene: TRBJ2-2
d_gene: .
abundance: .

CDR3nt: TGCGCCAGCAGGGAACAGGGGGCGAACTATGGCTACACCTTC
CDR3aa: CASREQGANYGYTF
v_gene: TRBV5-1
j_gene: TRBJ1-2
d_gene: TRBD1
abundance: .

CDR3nt: TGTGCCAGCAGTTCGAACAGGGGGACTACCTCCTACGAGCAGTACTTC
CDR3aa: CASSSNRGTTSYEQYF
v_gene: TRBV6-5
j_gene: TRBJ2-7
d_gene: .
abundance: .

CDR3nt: TGTGCCAGCAGCTTAGCGCAGGGGAAGGATCAGCCCCAGCATTTT
CDR3aa: CASSLAQGKDQPQHF
v_gene: TRBV7-2
j_gene: TRBJ1-5
d_gene: .
abundance: .

CDR3nt: TGTGCCACCACCGGGATATACAATGAGCAGTTCTTC
CDR3aa: CATTGIYNEQFF
v_gene: TRBV2
j_gene: TRBJ2-1
d_gene: .
abundance: .

CDR3nt: TGCAGTGGTCAGGACTATGGCTACACCTTC
CDR3aa: CSGQDYGYTF
v_gene: TRBV20-1
j_gene: TRBJ1-2
d_gene: .
abundance: .

CDR3nt: TGCGCCAGCAGCCCGGACAGGGGGCTTTATGAAAAACTGTTTTTT
CDR3aa: CASSPDRGLYEKLFF
v_gene: TRBV5-1
j_gene: TRBJ1-4
d_gene: TRBD1
abundance: .

CDR3nt: TGTGCCAGCAGCTGGACAGGGGGCGGGAGCAATCAGCCCCAGCATTTT
CDR3aa: CASSWTGGGSNQPQHF
v_gene: TRBV7-2
j_gene: TRBJ1-5
d_gene: TRBD1
abundance: few

CDR3nt: TGTGCCTGGAGCCGCCGGCCGGGACTAGCGGGGTCTGATACGCAGTATTTT
CDR3aa: CAWSRRPGLAGSDTQYF
v_gene: TRBV30
j_gene: TRBJ2-3
d_gene: TRBD2
abundance: .

CDR3nt: TGTGCCAGCAGCTTAGCTCCCGCCGGGGGTCCTGAAGCTTTCTTT
CDR3aa: CASSLAPAGGPEAFF
v_gene: TRBV7-9
j_gene: TRBJ1-1
d_gene: .
abundance: .

CDR3nt: TGTGCCAGCAGCGTAGCTGGCGGGGTAGGGGAGACCCAGTACTTC
CDR3aa: CASSVAGGVGETQYF
v_gene: TRBV9
j_gene: TRBJ2-5
d_gene: .
abundance: .